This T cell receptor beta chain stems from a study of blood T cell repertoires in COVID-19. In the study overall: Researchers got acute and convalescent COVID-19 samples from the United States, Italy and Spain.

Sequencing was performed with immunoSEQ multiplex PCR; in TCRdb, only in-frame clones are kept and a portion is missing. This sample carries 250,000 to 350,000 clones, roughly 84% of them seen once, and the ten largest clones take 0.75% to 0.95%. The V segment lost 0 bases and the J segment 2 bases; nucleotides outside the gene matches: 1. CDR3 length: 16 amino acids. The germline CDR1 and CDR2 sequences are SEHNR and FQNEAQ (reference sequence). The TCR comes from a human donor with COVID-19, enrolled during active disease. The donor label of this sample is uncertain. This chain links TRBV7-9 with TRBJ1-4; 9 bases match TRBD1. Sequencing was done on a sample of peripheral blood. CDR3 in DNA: TGTGCCAGCAGCTTAGCAGGGACAGGGACTAATGAAAAACTGTTTTTT. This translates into CASSLAGTGTNEKLFF.